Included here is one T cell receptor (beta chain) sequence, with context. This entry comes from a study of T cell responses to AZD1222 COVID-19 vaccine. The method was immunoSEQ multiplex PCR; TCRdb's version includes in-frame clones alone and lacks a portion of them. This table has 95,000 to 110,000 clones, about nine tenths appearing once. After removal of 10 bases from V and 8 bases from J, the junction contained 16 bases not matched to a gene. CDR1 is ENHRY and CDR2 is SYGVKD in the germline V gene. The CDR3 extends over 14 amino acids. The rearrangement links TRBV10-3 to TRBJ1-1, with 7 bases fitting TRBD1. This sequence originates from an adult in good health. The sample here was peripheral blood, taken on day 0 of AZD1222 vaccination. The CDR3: CASTGPGGFLEAFF. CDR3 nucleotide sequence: TGTGCCAGCACAGGCCCAGGGGGGTTTTTGGAAGCTTTCTTT.